This entry lists 23 T cell receptor beta chains sequenced from one sample in a study of blood T cells in healthy people across ages. A sample-barcoded 5' primer and a J-beta primer mix were used in a second PCR of roughly 7 to 12 cycles. A single record per CDR3 protein comes from TCRdb applying MiXCR to the 5' RACE reads. The sample includes some 800,000 distinct CDR3 sequences, around 43% of them seen just once. Sequenced: blood. All receptors come from a man in his 60s in good health.

This clonotype was recorded at least ten times. The J gene is TRBJ2-7, the V gene TRBV29-1; 7 bases are shared with TRBD1. The germline V gene has CDR1 SQVTM and CDR2 ANQGSEA. V gave up 7 bases and J gave up 2 bases; unmatched junction bases: 8. This CDR3 has 13 amino acids. This CDR3 is CSAEGTATYEQYF. The CDR3 coding sequence is TGCAGCGCCGAAGGGACAGCCACCTACGAGCAGTACTTC.

In DNA, the CDR3 is TGTGCCAGCAGTTTTGACAGCCAGGGATATGGCTACACCTTC. Translating it yields CASSFDSQGYGYTF. The chain has TRBV27 and TRBJ1-2, with D perhaps TRBD1 (5 bases). The germline V gene encodes CDR1 MNHEY and CDR2 SMNVEV (reference sequence). This CDR3 comprises 14 residues. Trimming shortened V by 3 bases and J by 5 bases, and 13 bases separated the two germline ends.

The chain couples TRBV7-2 to TRBJ2-1; 11 nucleotides line up with TRBD2. J lost 10 bases, V lost 4 bases, and 9 bases had no gene match. The CDR3 is 15 residues long. CDR1 and CDR2 from the germline V gene are SGHTA and FQGNSA. The CDR3 is CASSSYSGGAREQFF. The CDR3 coding sequence is TGTGCCAGCAGCTCCTATAGCGGGGGGGCCCGAGAGCAGTTCTTC.

This clonotype has only a few counts. This chain uses TRBV7-9 with TRBJ2-1, with 8 bases identical to TRBD1. This CDR3 region has 12 residues. Germline V gene data show CDR1 as SEHNR and CDR2 as FQNEAQ (reference sequence). V was clipped by 5 bases and J by 7 bases; unmatched bases: 1. CDR3 sequence (DNA): TGTGCCAGCAGCCAGGGGGCGAATGAGCAGTTCTTC. Its protein product is CASSQGANEQFF.

The rearrangement uses TRBV7-2 and TRBJ1-5; the D gene is possibly TRBD1 (6 bases). The germline V and J ends were trimmed by 5 bases and 1 base, with 15 bases remaining between them. CDR3 length: 16 residues. Germline-derived CDR1 and CDR2 are SGHTA and FQGNSA. Here the CDR3 reads CASSRGWGASNQPQHF. In DNA, the CDR3 is TGTGCCAGCAGCCGGGGGTGGGGGGCGAGCAATCAGCCCCAGCATTTT.

This chain uses TRBV4-3 with TRBJ2-5; 9 bases align to TRBD2. The CDR3 is 16 residues long. The ends lost 1 base at V and 1 base at J; junction bases unmatched: 4. The germline CDR1 and CDR2 sequences are LGHNA and YSLEER. The CDR3 nucleotides read TGCGCCAGCAGCCAAGGAGCGGGGGGCCGCCAAGAGACCCAGTACTTC. Translating gives CASSQGAGGRQETQYF.

The table lists this clonotype with a count of one. The chain has TRBV7-2 and TRBJ2-1, with D possibly TRBD2 on 6 matching bases. V lost 0 bases, J lost 0 bases, and 9 bases lay in between. Germline-derived CDR1 and CDR2 are SGHTA and FQGNSA. CDR3 length: 16 residues. The CDR3 region is CASSLALASSYNEQFF. Written as DNA, the CDR3 is TGTGCCAGCAGCTTAGCACTAGCTAGCTCCTACAATGAGCAGTTCTTC.

V is TRBV2 and J is TRBJ1-5, with D possibly being TRBD1 (6 bases). CDR1 and CDR2 from the germline V gene are SNHLY and FYNNEI. Trimming shortened V by 5 bases and J by 7 bases, and 12 bases separated the two germline ends. The CDR3 loop spans 13 amino acids. The CDR3: CASSRQVYQPQHF. The CDR3 DNA is TGTGCCAGCAGTCGACAGGTGTACCAGCCCCAGCATTTT.

The rearrangement links TRBV24-1 to TRBJ2-7; 12 bases line up with TRBD2. Matching the DNA end better, TRBJ2-5 makes the J call doubtful. Per the germline V gene, CDR1 is KGHDR and CDR2 is SFDVKD. The CDR3 length is 16 residues. CDR3 residues: CATSDSLAGGEETQYF. CDR3 nucleotide sequence: TGTGCCACCAGTGATTCCCTAGCGGGGGGGGAAGAGACCCAGTACTTC.

The V call is TRBV19, the J call TRBJ1-6, with 7 positions matching TRBD1. The V and J ends lost 6 bases and 7 bases, in that order; junction bases with no gene match: 9. The CDR3 spans 15 residues. Germline V gives CDR1 LNHDA, CDR2 SQIVND (reference sequence). The CDR3 DNA sequence: TGTGCCAGTAGAATCGACAGGGATGGCAATTCACCCCTCCACTTT. The encoded protein is CASRIDRDGNSPLHF.

This clonotype was counted ten times or more. This rearrangement joins TRBV10-3 to TRBJ2-6; D is ambiguous. The CDR3 length is 15 residues. Looked up from germline, CDR1 is ENHRY and CDR2 is SYGVKD. Trimming stripped 0 bases from V and 2 bases from J, with 5 bases between. Written as DNA, the CDR3 is TGTGCCATCAGTGAGTCCCTACCTGGGGCCAACGTCCTGACTTTC. Its translation: CAISESLPGANVLTF.

This clonotype showed up just once. V is TRBV12-3 or TRBV12-4 and J is TRBJ2-3; D gene uncertain. This CDR3 is built from 12 residues. The V end lost 8 bases, the J end lost 4 bases, and 10 bases lay between the germline ends. This CDR3 is CASQKRADTQYF. CDR3 coding DNA: TGTGCCAGCCAAAAACGGGCAGATACGCAGTATTTT.

This clonotype was recorded a few times. J is TRBJ1-5 and V is TRBV5-6; maybe TRBD1 (5 bases). The length of the CDR3 is 15 residues. The germline V gene encodes CDR1 SGHDT and CDR2 YYEEEE. V gave up 4 bases and J gave up 2 bases, with 13 bases separating them. The CDR3 protein is CASSPGGGGNQPQHF. CDR3 in DNA: TGTGCCAGCAGCCCCGGGGGTGGGGGCAATCAGCCCCAGCATTTT.

The chain combines TRBV6-2 or TRBV6-3 with TRBJ1-4; D may be TRBD1 (6 bases). This CDR3 has 17 amino acids. CDR1 and CDR2 from the germline V gene are MNHEY and SVGEGT. Trimming removed 0 bases from V and 0 bases from J, with 11 bases in between. The CDR3 reads CASSYSQGMTTNEKLFF. The CDR3 region has the DNA TGTGCCAGCAGTTACTCTCAGGGGATGACAACTAATGAAAAACTGTTTTTT.

This clonotype was detected a few times. The chain employs TRBV4-1 and TRBJ2-7; D not resolved. Germline CDR1 is MGHRA and CDR2 is YSYEKL. Trimming shortened V by 6 bases and J by 5 bases, and 26 bases separated the two germline ends. There are 17 residues in the CDR3. As DNA, the CDR3 is TGCGCCAGCAGTGACTCCCCATCGGGCCCCCGAGGCCACGAGCAGTACTTC. Translating gives CASSDSPSGPRGHEQYF.

In regard to this clonotype: Sequence at one end of the junction differs from germline and may be a read error. The genes are TRBV7-4 and TRBJ2-7; 11 bases align to TRBD2. CDR1 and CDR2 (germline): SGHVT, SQSDAQ. CDR3 size: 16 residues. The CDR3 nucleotides are TGTGCCAGCAGCTCAGAGACTAGCGGGGACTCCTGCGAGCAGTACTTC. Translating it yields CASSSETSGDSCEQYF.

The CDR3 region is CASSYVRRGNEQFF. The CDR3 DNA follows: TGTGCCAGCAGTTACGTGAGACGAGGAAATGAGCAGTTCTTC. The gene calls are TRBV6-2 or TRBV6-3 and TRBJ2-1; D gene uncertain. Per the germline V gene, CDR1 is MNHEY and CDR2 is SVGEGT. CDR3 length: 14 residues. Deletions cut 2 bases from V and 7 bases from J, with 12 bases between.

This chain uses TRBV5-1 with TRBJ2-7; 8 nucleotides line up with TRBD1. Germline lookup yields CDR1 SGHRS and CDR2 YFSETQ. With V trimmed by 1 base and J by 2 bases, 8 bases remained unmatched. CDR3 length: 16 amino acids. The CDR3 sequence is CASSLSPGTGTYEQYF. The CDR3 bases are TGCGCCAGCAGCTTGTCACCCGGGACAGGCACCTACGAGCAGTACTTC.

The gene calls are TRBV27 and TRBJ1-1; possibly TRBD1 for D (6 bases). The germline gives CDR1 MNHEY, CDR2 SMNVEV (reference sequence). The CDR3 consists of 14 residues. V lost 6 bases to trimming and J lost 1 base, with 12 bases between them. The CDR3 loop reads CASSRGGPNTEAFF. CDR3 sequence (DNA): TGTGCCAGCAGCCGGGGGGGGCCGAACACTGAAGCTTTCTTT.

The DNA of the CDR3 is TGTGCCAGCAGCTTAAGGGGGGAAACAGAGGGCAATGAGCAGTTCTTC. It codes for CASSLRGETEGNEQFF. The chain is built from TRBV7-2 and TRBJ2-1, with D tentatively TRBD1 or TRBD2 (6 bases each). The germline gives CDR1 SGHTA, CDR2 FQGNSA. Trimming took 2 bases from V and 6 from J, leaving 17 bases between them. The CDR3 totals 16 residues.

CDR3 loop: CASSYSQRGGRNEQFF. In DNA form, the CDR3 reads TGTGCCAGCAGTTACTCGCAGCGGGGGGGCCGCAATGAGCAGTTCTTC. V and J are TRBV6-5 and TRBJ2-1, with TRBD2 matching over 10 bases. The J segment lost 6 bases and the V segment lost 0 bases, leaving 5 bases of the junction unmatched. The CDR3 contains 16 residues. Germline-derived CDR1 and CDR2 are MNHEY and SVGAGI.

This clonotype was seen just once. The CDR3 spells CASSGDSGWMVSNQPQHF. The CDR3 coding sequence is TGTGCCAGCAGCGGTGATTCAGGGTGGATGGTTAGCAATCAGCCCCAGCATTTT. The chain uses TRBV7-8 and TRBJ1-5; tentative D call: TRBD1 (5 bases). The CDR3 has 18 amino acids. V lost 5 bases and J lost 0, with 20 bases in between. Germline assignment: CDR1 SGHVS and CDR2 FQNEAQ.

This clonotype occurred a few times. This chain connects TRBV29-1 to TRBJ1-6, with unresolved D. The V end lost 6 bases, the J end lost 13 bases, and 16 bases lay between the germline ends. The CDR3 is 12 amino acids. The germline V gene has CDR1 SQVTM and CDR2 ANQGSEA. The CDR3 sequence: CSVRTAGEPLHF. In DNA, the CDR3 is TGCAGCGTCCGCACGGCGGGTGAGCCCCTCCACTTT. Supplemented by reference TRBV29-1 and TRBJ1-6, the full variable domain reads SAVISQKPSRDICQRGTSLTIQCQVDSQVTMMFWYRQQPGQSLTLIATANQGSEATYESGFVIDKFPISRPNLTFSTLTVSNMSPEDSSIYLCSVRTAGEPLHFGNGTRLTVT.